This TCR beta chain was recovered during a study of cytomegalovirus exposure and HLA in healthy donors. Study summary: Researchers previously reported finding 90 million to 130 million unique TCR beta sequences from about 200 million T cells. Roughly 80% of around 390 genotyped donors fell in the Caucasian-associated ancestry cluster.

About this clone: The antigen is not known.

General study points: Productive status was seen about 90% or about 30% of the time for most TCR beta V segments in an earlier analysis. The number of N-insertions in an Asian-associated ancestry cluster was reportedly below the 666-donor mean in a later analysis.

60 Vbeta and 13 Jbeta primers were used in PCR. Produced via immunoSEQ multiplex PCR; TCRdb's table is partial and in-frame only. Of about 89,000 clones listed, roughly three quarters are singletons. The CDR3 extends over 12 amino acids. The J segment lost 8 bases and the V segment lost 8 bases, leaving 5 bases of the junction unmatched. The germline V gene encodes CDR1 MGHDK and CDR2 SYGVNS. The sample consisted of PBMCs. This receptor was taken from a male donor in good health and CMV-seronegative. The V gene is TRBV25-1, the J gene TRBJ2-4; 8 bases map to TRBD1. CDR3 nucleotide sequence: TGTGCCAGCTCCCGGACAGGGTACATTCAGTACTTC. It specifies CASSRTGYIQYF.